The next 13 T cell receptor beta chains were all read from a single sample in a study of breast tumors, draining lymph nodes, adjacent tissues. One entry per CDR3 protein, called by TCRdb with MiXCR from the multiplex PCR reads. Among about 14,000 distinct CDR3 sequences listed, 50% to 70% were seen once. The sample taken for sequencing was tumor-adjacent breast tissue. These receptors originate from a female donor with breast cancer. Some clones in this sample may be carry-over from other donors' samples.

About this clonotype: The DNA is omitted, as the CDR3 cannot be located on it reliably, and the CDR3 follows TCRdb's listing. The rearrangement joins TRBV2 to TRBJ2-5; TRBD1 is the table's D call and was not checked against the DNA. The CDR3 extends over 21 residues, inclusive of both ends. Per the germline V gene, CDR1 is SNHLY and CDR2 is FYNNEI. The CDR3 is CASTRGGANYGYTFGSGTQYF.

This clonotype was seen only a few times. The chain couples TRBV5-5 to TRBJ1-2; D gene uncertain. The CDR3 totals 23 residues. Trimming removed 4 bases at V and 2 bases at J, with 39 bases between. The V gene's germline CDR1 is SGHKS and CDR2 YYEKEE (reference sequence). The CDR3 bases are TGTGCCAGCAGCATGGATCTAAACAGCGCCCCGGACCCCCGAGGGCCCGTAAACTATGGCTACACCTTC. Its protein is CASSMDLNSAPDPRGPVNYGYTF. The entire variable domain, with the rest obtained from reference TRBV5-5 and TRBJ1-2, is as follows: DAGVTQSPTHLIKTRGQQVTLRCSPISGHKSVSWYQQVLGQGPQFIFQYYEKEERGRGNFPDRFSARQFPNYSSELNVNALLLGDSALYLCASSMDLNSAPDPRGPVNYGYTFGSGTRLTVV.

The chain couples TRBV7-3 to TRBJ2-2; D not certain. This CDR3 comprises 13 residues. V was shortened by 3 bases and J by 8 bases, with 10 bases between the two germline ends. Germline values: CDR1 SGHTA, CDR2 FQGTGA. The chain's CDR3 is CASSLAGSGELFF. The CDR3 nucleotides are TGTGCCAGCAGCTTGGCTGGATCGGGGGAGCTGTTTTTT.

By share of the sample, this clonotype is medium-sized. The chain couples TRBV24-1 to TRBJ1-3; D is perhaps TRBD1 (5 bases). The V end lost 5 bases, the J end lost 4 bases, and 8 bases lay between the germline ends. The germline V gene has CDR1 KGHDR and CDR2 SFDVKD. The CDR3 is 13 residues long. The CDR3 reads CATSAGDGNTIYF. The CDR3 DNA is TGTGCCACCAGTGCCGGGGACGGAAACACCATATATTTT.

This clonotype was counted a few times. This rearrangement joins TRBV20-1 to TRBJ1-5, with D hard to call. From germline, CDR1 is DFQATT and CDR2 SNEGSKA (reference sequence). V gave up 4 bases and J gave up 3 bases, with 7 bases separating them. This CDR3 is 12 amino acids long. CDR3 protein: CSATSTNQPQHF. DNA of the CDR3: TGCAGTGCTACGTCCACCAATCAGCCCCAGCATTTT.

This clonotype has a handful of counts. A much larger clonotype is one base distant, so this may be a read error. CDR3 residues: CASSFGTSGREGDEQFF. The DNA for the CDR3 is TGTGCCAGCAGTTTCGGGACTAGCGGGAGGGAGGGAGATGAGCAGTTCTTC. The V and J genes are TRBV12-3 or TRBV12-4 and TRBJ2-1; 16 nucleotides match TRBD2. The CDR3 runs to 17 residues. V trimming: 3 bases; J trimming: 8 bases; junction bases outside the gene matches: 7.

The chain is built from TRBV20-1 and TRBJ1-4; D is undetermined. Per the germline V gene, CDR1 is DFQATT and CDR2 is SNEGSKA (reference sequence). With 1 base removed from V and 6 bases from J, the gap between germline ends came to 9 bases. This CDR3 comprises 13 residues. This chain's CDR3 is CSARAALDEKLFF. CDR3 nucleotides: TGCAGTGCTAGAGCCGCCCTAGATGAAAAACTGTTTTTT.

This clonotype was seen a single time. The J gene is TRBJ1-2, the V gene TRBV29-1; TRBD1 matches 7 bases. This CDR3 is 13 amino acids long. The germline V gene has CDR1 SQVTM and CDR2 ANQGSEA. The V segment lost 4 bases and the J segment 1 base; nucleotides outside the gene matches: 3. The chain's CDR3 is CSVGDSVNYGYTF. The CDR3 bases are TGCAGCGTTGGGGACAGCGTTAACTATGGCTACACCTTC.

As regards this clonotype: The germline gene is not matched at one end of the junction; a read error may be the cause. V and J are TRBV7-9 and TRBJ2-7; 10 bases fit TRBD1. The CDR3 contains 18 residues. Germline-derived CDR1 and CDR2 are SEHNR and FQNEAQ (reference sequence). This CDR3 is CASSLPDRGNESSHEQYF. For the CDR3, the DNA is TGTGCCAGCAGCTTGCCGGACAGGGGGAATGAGAGCTCCCACGAGCAGTACTTC.

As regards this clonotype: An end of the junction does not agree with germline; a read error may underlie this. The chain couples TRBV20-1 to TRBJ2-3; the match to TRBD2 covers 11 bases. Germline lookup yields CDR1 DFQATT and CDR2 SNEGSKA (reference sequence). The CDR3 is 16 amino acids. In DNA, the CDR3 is TGTAGTGCTAGAGATGGGGGACTAGCGGGCACAGATACGCAGTATTTT. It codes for CSARDGGLAGTDTQYF.

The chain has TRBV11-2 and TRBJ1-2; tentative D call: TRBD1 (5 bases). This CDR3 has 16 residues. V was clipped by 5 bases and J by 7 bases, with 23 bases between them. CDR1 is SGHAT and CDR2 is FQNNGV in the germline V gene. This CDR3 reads CASSLFDYRTSGGYTF. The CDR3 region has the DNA TGTGCCAGCAGCCTCTTCGACTACAGGACATCTGGTGGCTACACCTTC.

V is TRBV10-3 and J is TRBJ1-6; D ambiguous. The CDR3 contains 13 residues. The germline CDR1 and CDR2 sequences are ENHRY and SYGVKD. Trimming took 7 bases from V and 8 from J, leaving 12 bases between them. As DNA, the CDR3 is TGTGCCATCACGCGCAACCCGGATTCACCCCTCCACTTT. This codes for CAITRNPDSPLHF.

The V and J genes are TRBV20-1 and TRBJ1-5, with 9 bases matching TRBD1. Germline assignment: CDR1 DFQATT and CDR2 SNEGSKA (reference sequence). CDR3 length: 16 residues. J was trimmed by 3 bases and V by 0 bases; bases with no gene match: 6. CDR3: CSAREFGTGNNQPQHF. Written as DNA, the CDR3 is TGCAGTGCTAGAGAATTCGGGACAGGGAACAATCAGCCCCAGCATTTT.